These 19 T cell receptor beta chains came from one sample sequenced in a study of T-cell reconstitution after alpha-beta-depleted transplantation in children. It was with unique molecular identifiers that the TCRbeta library was prepared. TCRdb re-called the PCR reads with MiXCR, one entry per CDR3 protein. This table holds roughly 500,000 distinct CDR3 sequences, about 16% found once. Source: PBMCs from the stem cell graft donor, taken from the stem cell graft. Receptor source: a human donor who donated a stem cell graft to a child with acute lymphoblastic leukemia.

The chain employs TRBV7-9 and TRBJ2-3; 9 positions match TRBD1. The J segment lost 4 bases and the V segment lost 5 bases, leaving 10 bases of the junction unmatched. The CDR3 extends over 16 amino acids. CDR1 is SEHNR and CDR2 is FQNEAQ in the germline V gene (reference sequence). The CDR3 is CASSITDRGGADTQYF. CDR3 DNA: TGTGCCAGCAGCATAACGGACAGGGGAGGCGCAGATACGCAGTATTTT.

This chain connects TRBV7-9 to TRBJ2-7, with D possibly matching TRBD1 (5 bases). V was trimmed by 0 bases and J by 5 bases, leaving 11 bases between them. Germline CDR1 is SEHNR and CDR2 is FQNEAQ (reference sequence). The CDR3 extends over 14 amino acids. CDR3 DNA sequence: TGTGCCAGCAGCTTAGCGCCAAGGGGCGACGAGCAGTACTTC. Amino acids: CASSLAPRGDEQYF.

This clonotype was detected only a few times. The CDR3 region has the DNA TGCAGCGTTGAAGCCTTGATCGAGGTGGTTGGCAATGAGCAGTTCTTC. It is translated as CSVEALIEVVGNEQFF. This chain links TRBV29-1 with TRBJ2-1, with D unresolved. Germline V lookup: CDR1 SQVTM, CDR2 ANQGSEA. The CDR3 totals 16 residues. Deletions cut 1 base from V and 6 bases from J, with 19 bases between.

In this sample, this clonotype turned up a few times. The V and J genes are TRBV2 and TRBJ2-3; 8 bases line up with TRBD1. The CDR3 is 15 residues long. V was clipped by 4 bases and J by 4 bases; unmatched bases: 7. In germline, CDR1 is SNHLY, CDR2 FYNNEI. In DNA form, the CDR3 reads TGTGCCAGCAGTGGGACGGGACAGGCCGCAGATACGCAGTATTTT. Residues: CASSGTGQAADTQYF. The full variable domain, completed using reference TRBV2 and TRBJ2-3, is EPEVTQTPSHQVTQMGQEVILRCVPISNHLYFYWYRQILGQKVEFLVSFYNNEISEKSEIFDDQFSVERPDGSNFTLKIRSTKLEDSAMYFCASSGTGQAADTQYFGPGTRLTVL.

The chain carries TRBV5-5 and TRBJ2-4; D gene ambiguous. Germline CDR1 is SGHKS and CDR2 is YYEKEE (reference sequence). V lost 4 bases, J lost 2 bases, and 7 bases lay in between. This CDR3 is built from 13 residues. The CDR3 sequence: CASSTPTKNIQYF. The CDR3 bases are TGTGCCAGCAGCACCCCTACCAAAAACATTCAGTACTTC.

There are a few counts of this clonotype. The V call is TRBV2, the J call TRBJ2-3, with 7 nucleotides matching TRBD1. The V segment lost 6 bases and the J segment 3 bases; nucleotides outside the gene matches: 12. Per germline, CDR1 SNHLY and CDR2 FYNNEI. The CDR3 is 16 amino acids. For the CDR3, the DNA is TGTGCCAGCAGCCCCACCTTGGACAGGCGAACAGATACGCAGTATTTT. It specifies CASSPTLDRRTDTQYF.

The J gene is TRBJ2-7, the V gene TRBV9, with 9 positions matching TRBD2. The CDR3 length is 18 residues. Trimming took 7 bases from V and 1 from J; bases not matched to a gene: 18. Germline CDR1 and CDR2: SGDLS and YYNGEE. The CDR3 is CASGGARTSGLASYEQYF. The DNA for the CDR3 is TGTGCCAGCGGAGGTGCCAGAACTAGCGGGCTCGCTTCCTACGAGCAGTACTTC.

The CDR3 DNA reads TGTGCCAGCAGCTTAGGGTACAGCCGTACAAACACCATATATTTT. Its protein product is CASSLGYSRTNTIYF. This sequence joins TRBV25-1 and TRBJ1-3; D remains ambiguous. The CDR3 length is 15 residues. The germline V gene encodes CDR1 MGHDK and CDR2 SYGVNS. Trimming left V 6 bases short and J 6 bases short, with 18 bases between.

This clonotype was seen a handful of times. The rearrangement joins TRBV5-1 to TRBJ2-1; perhaps TRBD2 as D (5 bases). CDR3 length: 19 residues. V lost 4 bases and J 4 bases, leaving 27 bases between the germline ends. Germline V lookup: CDR1 SGHRS, CDR2 YFSETQ. In DNA, the CDR3 is TGCGCCAGCAGCCAGGAGGCCGTCCCTCTAAAGCCCTATTACAATGAGCAGTTCTTC. Translating gives CASSQEAVPLKPYYNEQFF.

This clonotype was seen ten or more times. V is TRBV11-2 and J is TRBJ2-3; no definite D call. CDR3 size: 13 residues. V shed 4 bases and J shed 4 bases, with 9 bases lying between them. Germline-derived CDR1 and CDR2 are SGHAT and FQNNGV. CDR3 protein: CASSSTTADTQYF. The CDR3 bases are TGTGCCAGCAGCTCCACCACGGCAGATACGCAGTATTTT. The whole variable domain, remainder taken from reference TRBV11-2 and TRBJ2-3, is EAGVAQSPRYKIIEKRQSVAFWCNPISGHATLYWYQQILGQGPKLLIQFQNNGVVDDSQLPKDRFSAERLKGVDSTLKIQPAKLEDSAVYLCASSSTTADTQYFGPGTRLTVL.

This chain joins TRBV7-9 and TRBJ2-1; D remains ambiguous. Trimming pared 7 bases from V and 0 bases from J, leaving 10 bases between. CDR3 length: 14 amino acids. Per the germline V gene, CDR1 is SEHNR and CDR2 is FQNEAQ (reference sequence). In nucleotides, the CDR3 is TGTGCCAGCACGGGTCACCGCTCCTACAATGAGCAGTTCTTC. It is translated as CASTGHRSYNEQFF.

This clonotype was counted ten times or more. J is TRBJ2-5 and V is TRBV29-1; TRBD2 aligns across 11 bases. With V trimmed by 7 bases and J by 5 bases, 6 bases remained unmatched. CDR3 length: 13 amino acids. Germline V gene data show CDR1 as SQVTM and CDR2 as ANQGSEA. CDR3 amino acids: CSGRLAGPETQYF. The CDR3, as DNA: TGCAGCGGTAGACTAGCGGGACCGGAGACCCAGTACTTC.

The chain combines TRBV20-1 with TRBJ2-7, with D perhaps TRBD1 (5 bases). CDR3 length equals 14 residues. The V gene's germline CDR1 is DFQATT and CDR2 SNEGSKA (reference sequence). V lost 0 bases and J 5 bases, leaving 14 bases between the germline ends. The CDR3 DNA reads TGCAGTGCTAGAGACGTCAGGGCCGACCACGAGCAGTACTTC. It is translated as CSARDVRADHEQYF.

The chain combines TRBV5-6 with TRBJ1-1; no reliable D call. CDR1 and CDR2 from the germline V gene are SGHDT and YYEEEE. The CDR3 runs to 15 residues. The V end was cut by 4 bases, the J end by 3 bases, with 16 bases between. The CDR3 region is CASSPYWATDTEAFF. CDR3 DNA sequence: TGTGCCAGCAGCCCTTACTGGGCCACGGACACTGAAGCTTTCTTT. The full variable domain, in which reference TRBV5-6 and TRBJ1-1 provide the parts outside the CDR3, is DAGVTQSPTHLIKTRGQQVTLRCSPKSGHDTVSWYQQALGQGPQFIFQYYEEEERQRGNFPDRFSGHQFPNYSSELNVNALLLGDSALYLCASSPYWATDTEAFFGQGTRLTVV.

The CDR3 region is CASSSLDGRGGDTQYF. The DNA of the CDR3 is TGCGCCAGCAGCTCCTTGGACGGGAGGGGAGGAGATACGCAGTATTTT. The V gene is TRBV5-1, the J gene TRBJ2-3; 8 positions agree with TRBD2. CDR1 is SGHRS and CDR2 is YFSETQ in the germline V gene. CDR3 length: 16 residues. After removal of 3 bases from V and 5 bases from J, the junction contained 11 bases not matched to a gene.

This clonotype has more than one count but fewer than ten. The chain recombines TRBV27 with TRBJ1-5, with 7 bases that match TRBD1. This CDR3 is 16 amino acids long. V lost 3 bases to trimming and J lost 3 bases; unmatched junction nucleotides: 8. Germline assignment: CDR1 MNHEY and CDR2 SMNVEV (reference sequence). The DNA of the CDR3 is TGTGCCAGCAGTTTCACAAGGGGGACAGTCAATCAGCCCCAGCATTTT. Translated: CASSFTRGTVNQPQHF.

This clonotype was found a few times. At one end the junction does not follow the germline gene, possibly because of a read error. V and J are TRBV7-9 and TRBJ2-4; the D gene is possibly TRBD1 (6 bases). The CDR3 runs 15 residues. Germline loops: CDR1 SEHNR, CDR2 FQNEAQ (reference sequence). The CDR3 sequence is CASSHRTRDKHIQYF. Written as DNA, the CDR3 is TGTGCCAGCAGTCACAGAACCCGGGACAAACACATTCAGTACTTC.

The CDR3 spells CASSLGPKAFF. The CDR3 DNA follows: TGCGCCAGCAGCTTGGGGCCAAAAGCTTTCTTT. The V gene is TRBV5-1, the J gene TRBJ1-1; no firm D call. V was pared by 0 bases and J by 9 bases, with 6 bases between. Germline V gene lookup returns CDR1 SGHRS and CDR2 YFSETQ. The CDR3 runs to 11 residues.

This clonotype came up a few times. The chain combines TRBV29-1 with TRBJ2-3, with D unclear. This CDR3 region has 10 residues. Germline V gives CDR1 SQVTM, CDR2 ANQGSEA. V was trimmed by 7 bases and J by 3 bases, leaving 5 bases between them. The CDR3 coding sequence is TGCAGCGCTGCGACAGATACGCAGTATTTT. This translates into CSAATDTQYF.